This TCR beta chain is from a study of T cells after yellow fever vaccination (dated by TCRdb to the late 2010s). In the study overall: Libraries from fractions with low cell numbers were prepared with the SMART-Seq v4 Ultra Low Input RNA kit. Two healthy male donors, one aged 18 to 30 and one aged 30 to 40 years, made up the cohort. Blood was drawn at multiple timepoints before and after primary and secondary immunization, with bulk PBMC replicates and cell subsets isolated. To follow T-cell clones before and after both primary and booster YFV17D yellow fever vaccination, bulk TCR alpha and beta repertoires underwent longitudinal sequencing. Overall study outcomes, separate from this receptor: Only two donors were included in the study, so the extent to which the findings can be generalized is limited. Compared with the primary T-cell response, the secondary T-cell response was faster but weaker, reaching its peak on day 5 rather than on day 15. Most clones expanded after primary vaccination were re-detected after the booster (almost 98% of CD4 and around 88% of CD8), suggesting broad memory maintenance. A small fraction of clonotypes appeared in both the CD4 and CD8 compartments, likely as a result of convergent recombination. Computational filtering was needed because FACS-sorted repertoires could contain abundant contaminating clonotypes from the bulk population.

A note on this clonotype: The target of this receptor is not known. No much larger clonotype is one base removed from it; base qualities were not supplied.

The CDR3 numbers 15 residues from cysteine through phenylalanine. Left in the record is the CDR3 DNA by itself, 45 bases read in frame from the first base. The germline V gene sets CDR1 to SGHTA and CDR2 to FQGNSA. The junction shows trimming of 0 bases on V and 2 bases on J, and the gene matches do not reach 3 bases of it. The sample's treatment or condition label, decoded: live attenuated yellow fever vaccine strain. At each blood-draw timepoint, two biological replicates of bulk PBMCs were collected. PBMCs were isolated from peripheral blood using a standard Ficoll-Paque protocol. TriZol was used to extract RNA from bulk PBMCs, CD4 and CD8 fractions, and dextramer-positive and dextramer-negative fractions. TCR cDNA was made using 5'RACE template switching, a step that added a universal primer site and unique molecular identifiers. Priming for cDNA synthesis came from both the TCR alpha and TCR beta constant segments. Two PCR steps were used to amplify libraries, with sample barcodes and sequencing adapters being added in the second step. Sequencing of libraries was performed on Illumina HiSeq 2500 (2x100 bp) or NovaSeq (2x150 bp). Processing in the source paper ran as follows. Reads were demultiplexed and collapsed into UMI consensus sequences with MIGEC, and V(D)J alignment was performed with MiXCR. Vaccine-responding clonotypes were defined with edgeR using replicate PBMC samples, requiring FDR below 0.01 and a log2 fold change above 5 up to day 15. Each bulk clonotype received a CD4 or CD8 identity based on whether the sequenced CD4 or CD8 repertoire contained that clonotype at higher abundance. In-frame beta chains were kept once TCRdb had trimmed the public reads at Q25 with fastp and called clones with MiXCR. Rows merge per CDR3 protein into single entries with the most common DNA and genes. TCRdb's processing, not the study's, gives the V and J calls here. Within this sample are hundreds of thousands of distinct CDR3 sequences, with roughly 14% of them counted one time only. The ten largest account for roughly an eighth of the sample.

Material: PBMCs, obtained on the day of the yellow fever booster vaccination. The chain links TRBV7-2 with TRBJ2-5, and 7 bases in between align with TRBD2. The source is a man under 40 who received the YFV17D yellow fever vaccine. CDR3 loop: CASSLAGGTQETQYF. In nucleotides, the sequence is TGTGCCAGCAGCTTAGCGGGGGGGACGCAAGAGACCCAGTACTTC.